This TCR beta chain was sequenced for a study of T cells after yellow fever vaccination. The 5'RACE template-switching step produced TCR cDNA and added a universal primer site and UMIs. MiXCR, applied by TCRdb to the 5' RACE reads, yields one record per CDR3 protein. The sample contains about 340,000 distinct CDR3 sequences, approximately 12% of which appear only once. This CDR3 region has 13 residues. Germline CDR1 reads SNHLY; CDR2 reads FYNNEI. Trimming shortened V by 3 bases and J by 5 bases, and 8 bases separated the two germline ends. Many counts were recorded for this clonotype. This receptor was obtained from a young man who received the YFV17D yellow fever vaccine. The sequences come from CD4+ T cells sorted from PBMCs, collected 15 days after the yellow fever booster vaccination. J is TRBJ2-1 and V is TRBV2; no clear D gene. Written as DNA, the CDR3 is TGTGCCAGCAGTGAGAACACCAACAATGAGCAGTTCTTC. This codes for CASSENTNNEQFF.